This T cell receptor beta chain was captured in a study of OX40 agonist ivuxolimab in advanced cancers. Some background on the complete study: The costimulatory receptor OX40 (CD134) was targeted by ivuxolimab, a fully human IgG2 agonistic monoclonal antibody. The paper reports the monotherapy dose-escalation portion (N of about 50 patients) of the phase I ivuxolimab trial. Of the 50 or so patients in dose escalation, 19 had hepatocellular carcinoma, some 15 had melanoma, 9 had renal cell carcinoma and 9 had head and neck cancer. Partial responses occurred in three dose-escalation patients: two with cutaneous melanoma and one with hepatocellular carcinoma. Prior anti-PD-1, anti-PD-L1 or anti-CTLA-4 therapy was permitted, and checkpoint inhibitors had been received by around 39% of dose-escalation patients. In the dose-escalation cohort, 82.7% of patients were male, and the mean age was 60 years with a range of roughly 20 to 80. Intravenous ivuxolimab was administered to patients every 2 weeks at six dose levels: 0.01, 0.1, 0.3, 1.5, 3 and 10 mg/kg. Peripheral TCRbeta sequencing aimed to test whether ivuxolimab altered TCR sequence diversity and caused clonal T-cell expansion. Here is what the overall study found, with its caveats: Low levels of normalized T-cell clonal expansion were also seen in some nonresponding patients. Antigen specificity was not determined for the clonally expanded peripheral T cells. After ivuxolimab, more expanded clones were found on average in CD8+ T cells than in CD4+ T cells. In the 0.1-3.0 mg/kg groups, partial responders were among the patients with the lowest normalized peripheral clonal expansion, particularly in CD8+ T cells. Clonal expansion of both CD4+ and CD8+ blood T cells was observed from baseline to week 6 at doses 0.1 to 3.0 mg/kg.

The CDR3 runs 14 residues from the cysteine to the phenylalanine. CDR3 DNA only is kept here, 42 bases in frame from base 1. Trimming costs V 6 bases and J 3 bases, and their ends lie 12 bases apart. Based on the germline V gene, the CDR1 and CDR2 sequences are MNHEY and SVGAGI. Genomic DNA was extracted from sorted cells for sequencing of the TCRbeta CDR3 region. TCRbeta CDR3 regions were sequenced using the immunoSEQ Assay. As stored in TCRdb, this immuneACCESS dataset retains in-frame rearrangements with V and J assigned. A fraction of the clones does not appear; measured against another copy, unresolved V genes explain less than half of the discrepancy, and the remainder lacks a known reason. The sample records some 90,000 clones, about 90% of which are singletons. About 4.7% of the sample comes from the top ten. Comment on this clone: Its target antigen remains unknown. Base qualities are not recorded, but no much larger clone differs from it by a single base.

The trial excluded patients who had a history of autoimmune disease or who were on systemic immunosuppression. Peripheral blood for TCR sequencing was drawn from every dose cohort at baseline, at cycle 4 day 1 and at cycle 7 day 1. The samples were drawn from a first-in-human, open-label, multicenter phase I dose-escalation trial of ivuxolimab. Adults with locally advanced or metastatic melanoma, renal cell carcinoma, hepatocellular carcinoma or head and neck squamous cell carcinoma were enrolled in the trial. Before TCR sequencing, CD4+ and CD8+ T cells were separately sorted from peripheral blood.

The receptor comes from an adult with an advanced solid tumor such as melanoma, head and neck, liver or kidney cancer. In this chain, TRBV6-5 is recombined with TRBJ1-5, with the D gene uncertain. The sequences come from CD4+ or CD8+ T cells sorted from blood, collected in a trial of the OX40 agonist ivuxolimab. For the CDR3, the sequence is CASRAELHNQPQHF. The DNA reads TGTGCCAGCAGGGCCGAGTTACACAATCAGCCCCAGCATTTT.